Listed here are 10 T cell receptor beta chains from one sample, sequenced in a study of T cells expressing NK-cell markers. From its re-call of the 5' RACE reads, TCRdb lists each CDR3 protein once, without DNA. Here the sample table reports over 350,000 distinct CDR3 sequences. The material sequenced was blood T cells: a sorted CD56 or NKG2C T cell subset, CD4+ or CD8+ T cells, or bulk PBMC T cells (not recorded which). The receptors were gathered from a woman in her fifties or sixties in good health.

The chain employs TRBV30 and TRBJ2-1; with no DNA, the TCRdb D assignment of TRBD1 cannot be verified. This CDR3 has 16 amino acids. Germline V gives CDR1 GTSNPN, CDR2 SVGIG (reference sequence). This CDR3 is CAWRIRGTHSGGEQFF.

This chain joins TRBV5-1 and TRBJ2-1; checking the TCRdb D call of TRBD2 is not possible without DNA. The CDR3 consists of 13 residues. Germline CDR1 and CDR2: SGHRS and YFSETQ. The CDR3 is CASMVSGYNEQFF.

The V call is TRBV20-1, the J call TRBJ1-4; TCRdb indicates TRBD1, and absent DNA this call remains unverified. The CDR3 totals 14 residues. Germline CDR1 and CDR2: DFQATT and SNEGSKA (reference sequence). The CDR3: CSARRGAANEKLFF.

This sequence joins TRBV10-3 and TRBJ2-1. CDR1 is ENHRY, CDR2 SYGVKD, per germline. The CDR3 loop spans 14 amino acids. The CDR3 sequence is CAISRQGFQNEQFF.

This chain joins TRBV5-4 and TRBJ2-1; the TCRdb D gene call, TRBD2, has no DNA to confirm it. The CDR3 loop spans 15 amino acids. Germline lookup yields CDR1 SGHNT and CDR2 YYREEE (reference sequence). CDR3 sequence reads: CASSLLAGDYNEQFF.

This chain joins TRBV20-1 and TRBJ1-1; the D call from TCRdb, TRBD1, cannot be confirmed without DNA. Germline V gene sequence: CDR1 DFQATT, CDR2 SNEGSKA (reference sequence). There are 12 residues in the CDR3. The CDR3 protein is CSARGQGEGAFF.

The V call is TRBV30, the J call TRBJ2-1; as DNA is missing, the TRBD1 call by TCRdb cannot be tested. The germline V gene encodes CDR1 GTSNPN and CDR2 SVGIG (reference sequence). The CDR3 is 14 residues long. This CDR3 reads CAWSSGTGVDEQFF.

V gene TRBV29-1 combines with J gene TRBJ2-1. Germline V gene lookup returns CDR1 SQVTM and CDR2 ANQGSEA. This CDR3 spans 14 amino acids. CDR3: CSVEERVSYNEQFF.

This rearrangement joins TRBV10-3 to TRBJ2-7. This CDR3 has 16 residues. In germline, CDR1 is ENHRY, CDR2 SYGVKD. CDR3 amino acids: CAISESTLWASYEQYF.

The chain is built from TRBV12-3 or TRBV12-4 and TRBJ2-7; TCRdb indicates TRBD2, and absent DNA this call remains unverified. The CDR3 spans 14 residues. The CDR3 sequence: CASSPGLSSYEQYF.